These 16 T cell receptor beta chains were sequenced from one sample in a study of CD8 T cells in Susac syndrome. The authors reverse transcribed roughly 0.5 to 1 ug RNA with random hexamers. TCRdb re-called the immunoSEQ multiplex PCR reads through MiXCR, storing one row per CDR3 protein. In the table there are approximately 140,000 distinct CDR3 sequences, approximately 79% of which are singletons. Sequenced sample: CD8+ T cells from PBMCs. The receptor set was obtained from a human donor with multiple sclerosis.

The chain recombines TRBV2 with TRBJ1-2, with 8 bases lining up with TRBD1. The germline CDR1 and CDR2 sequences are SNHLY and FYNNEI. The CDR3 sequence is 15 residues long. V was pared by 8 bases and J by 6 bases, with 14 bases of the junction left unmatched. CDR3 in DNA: TGTGCCAGCGCGCCAGTTGTGGACAGGGTGGATGGCTACACCTTC. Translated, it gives CASAPVVDRVDGYTF.

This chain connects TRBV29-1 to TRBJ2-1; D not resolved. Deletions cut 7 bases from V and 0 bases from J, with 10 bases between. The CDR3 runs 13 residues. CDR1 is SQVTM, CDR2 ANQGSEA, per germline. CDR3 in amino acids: CSAESPSYNEQFF. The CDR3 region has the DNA TGCAGCGCGGAGTCTCCCTCCTACAATGAGCAGTTCTTC.

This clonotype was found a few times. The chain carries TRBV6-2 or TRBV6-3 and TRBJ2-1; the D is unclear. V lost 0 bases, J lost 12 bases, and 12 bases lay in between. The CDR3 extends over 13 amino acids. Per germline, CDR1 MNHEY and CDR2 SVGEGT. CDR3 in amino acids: CASSYSKPYGQFF. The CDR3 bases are TGTGCCAGCAGTTACTCGAAGCCCTACGGGCAGTTCTTC.

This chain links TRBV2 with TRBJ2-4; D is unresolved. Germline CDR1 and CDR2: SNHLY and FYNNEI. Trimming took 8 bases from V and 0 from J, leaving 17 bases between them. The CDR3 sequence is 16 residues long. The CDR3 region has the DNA TGTGCCAGCGAACGCGACGTCTGGGGAGCCAAAAACATTCAGTACTTC. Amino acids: CASERDVWGAKNIQYF.

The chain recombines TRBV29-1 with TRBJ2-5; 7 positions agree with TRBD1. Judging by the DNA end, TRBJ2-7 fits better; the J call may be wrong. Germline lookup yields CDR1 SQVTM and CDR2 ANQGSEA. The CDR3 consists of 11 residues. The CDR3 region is CSVTAGGEQYV. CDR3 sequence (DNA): TGCAGCGTGACTGCAGGGGGCGAGCAGTACGTC.

For the CDR3, the DNA is TGTGCCAGCAGCTTATCGGTCAACGAGCAGTACTTC. Protein: CASSLSVNEQYF. This chain links TRBV7-9 with TRBJ2-7; no reliable D call. There are 12 residues in the CDR3. Germline assignment: CDR1 SEHNR and CDR2 FQNEAQ (reference sequence). V lost 2 bases, J lost 5 bases, and 7 bases lay in between.

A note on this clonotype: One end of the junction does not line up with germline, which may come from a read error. CDR3 loop: CASIGPGGEQCF. CDR3 bases: TGTGCCAGTATCGGACCCGGAGGAGAGCAGTGCTTC. The chain employs TRBV19 and TRBJ2-7; TRBD2 is a possible D gene (5 bases). CDR3 length equals 12 residues. The germline V gene has CDR1 LNHDA and CDR2 SQIVND (reference sequence).

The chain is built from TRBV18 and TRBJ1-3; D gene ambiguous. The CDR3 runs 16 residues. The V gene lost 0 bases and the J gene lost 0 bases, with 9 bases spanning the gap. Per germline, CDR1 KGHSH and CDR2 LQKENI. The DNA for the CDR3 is TGTGCCAGCTCACCACCAGTCGGTAACTCTGGAAACACCATATATTTT. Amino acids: CASSPPVGNSGNTIYF.

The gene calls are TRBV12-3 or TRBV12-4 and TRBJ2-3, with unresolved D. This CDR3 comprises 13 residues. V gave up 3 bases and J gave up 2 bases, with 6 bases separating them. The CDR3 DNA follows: TGTGCCAGCAGTTTGGCGTTCACAGATACGCAGTATTTT. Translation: CASSLAFTDTQYF.

The CDR3, as DNA: TGTGCCAGCAGGGGACTAGCGGGGGTCTTGAGCTCCTACAATGAGCAGTTCTTC. As protein: CASRGLAGVLSSYNEQFF. The chain uses TRBV6-1 and TRBJ2-1; 14 positions match TRBD2. The V segment lost 6 bases and the J segment 0 bases; nucleotides outside the gene matches: 7. The CDR3 runs 18 residues. CDR1 is MNHNS, CDR2 SASEGT, per germline.

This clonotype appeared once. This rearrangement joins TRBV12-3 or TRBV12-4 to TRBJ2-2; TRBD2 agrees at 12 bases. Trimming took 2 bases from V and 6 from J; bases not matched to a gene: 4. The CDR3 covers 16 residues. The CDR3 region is CASSLNLAGGAGELFF. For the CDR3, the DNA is TGTGCCAGCAGTTTAAACCTAGCGGGAGGGGCCGGGGAGCTGTTTTTT.

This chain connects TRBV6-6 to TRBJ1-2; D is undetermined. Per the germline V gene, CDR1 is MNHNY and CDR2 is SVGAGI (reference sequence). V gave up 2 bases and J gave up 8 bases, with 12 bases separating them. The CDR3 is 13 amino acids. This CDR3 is CASSYGVGDGYTF. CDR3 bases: TGTGCCAGCAGTTACGGTGTAGGAGACGGCTACACCTTC.

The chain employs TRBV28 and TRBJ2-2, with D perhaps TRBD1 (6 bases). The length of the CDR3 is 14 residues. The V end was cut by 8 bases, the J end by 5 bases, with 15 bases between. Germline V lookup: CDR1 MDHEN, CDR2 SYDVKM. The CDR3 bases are TGTGCCAGCGAACAGAGCCAGGGGACCGGGGAGCTGTTTTTT. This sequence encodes CASEQSQGTGELFF.

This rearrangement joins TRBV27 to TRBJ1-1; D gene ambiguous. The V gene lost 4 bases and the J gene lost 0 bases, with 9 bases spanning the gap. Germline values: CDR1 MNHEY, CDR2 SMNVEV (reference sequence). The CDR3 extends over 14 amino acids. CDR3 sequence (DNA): TGTGCCAGCAGTTCCCTACACCTGAACACTGAAGCTTTCTTT. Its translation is CASSSLHLNTEAFF.

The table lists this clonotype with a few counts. CDR3 DNA: TGTGCCAGCAGTCCGACAGCCGACAATCAGCCCCAGCATTTT. Translated, it gives CASSPTADNQPQHF. V usage is TRBV13 and J usage is TRBJ1-5, with TRBD1 as a possible D gene (5 bases). The CDR3 contains 14 residues. Germline CDR1 is PRHDT and CDR2 is FYEKMQ (reference sequence). V dropped 6 bases and J dropped 3 bases, with 12 bases sitting between them. The full variable domain, with the rest looked up from reference TRBV13 and TRBJ1-5, is AAGVIQSPRHLIKEKRETATLKCYPIPRHDTVYWYQQGPGQDPQFLISFYEKMQSDKGSIPDRFSAQQFSDYHSELNMSSLELGDSALYFCASSPTADNQPQHFGDGTRLSIL.

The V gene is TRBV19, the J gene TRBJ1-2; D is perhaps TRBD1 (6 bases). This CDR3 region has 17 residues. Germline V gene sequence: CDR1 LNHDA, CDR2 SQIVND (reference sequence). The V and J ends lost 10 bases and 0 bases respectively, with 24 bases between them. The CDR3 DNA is TGTGCCACCTTGCCCGCCTCTTTTAACAGGGCTAACTATGGCTACACCTTC. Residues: CATLPASFNRANYGYTF. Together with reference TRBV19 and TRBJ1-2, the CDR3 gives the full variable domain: DGGITQSPKYLFRKEGQNVTLSCEQNLNHDAMYWYRQDPGQGLRLIYYSQIVNDFQKGDIAEGYSVSREKKESFPLTVTSAQKNPTAFYLCATLPASFNRANYGYTFGSGTRLTVV.